The rows below give T cell receptor beta chains drawn from one sample of a study of blood T cell repertoires in COVID-19. Clones were read by immunoSEQ multiplex PCR, and TCRdb kept only the in-frame ones, dropping some. This sample yields 200,000 to 300,000 clones, of which around nine tenths are seen a single time; approximately 7.2% belongs to the top ten. Material: peripheral blood. All receptors come from a woman aged 70-85 years with active or convalescent COVID-19. Both conserved end residues are part of each CDR3.

v_call: TRBV7-2
cdr3_aa: CASSTRTSGNNEQFF

v_call: TRBV27
cdr3_aa: CASSTNWDRMNTEAFF

v_call: TRBV2
cdr3_aa: CASTNRPEDTIYF

v_call: TRBV4-3
cdr3_aa: CASSQGQGGYQPQHF

v_call: TRBV19
cdr3_aa: CASSQEVSGEAFF

v_call: TRBV9
cdr3_aa: CASSPAGQTHGYTF

v_call: TRBV7-9
cdr3_aa: CASSYRGSGSSPLHF

v_call: TRBV19
cdr3_aa: CASSPDSLRGDTQYF

v_call: TRBV6-5
cdr3_aa: CATGQGGAFF

v_call: TRBV7-2
cdr3_aa: CASSSLTGVEPQHF

v_call: TRBV5-1
cdr3_aa: CASSLNTGGYDEQFF